The 16 T cell receptor beta chains below were found in one sample sequenced in a study of T cell responses to AZD1222 COVID-19 vaccine (dated by TCRdb to about 2021). Libraries were prepared through the immunoSEQ multiplex PCR assay. The table was pulled from immuneACCESS by TCRdb, which kept in-frame rearrangements only. Such tables lose some clones; where checked, under half of the loss comes from unresolved V genes, and the rest has no known cause. The sample data list 95,000 to 100,000 clones, and about 89% of these were observed just once. The leading ten clones occupy roughly 10% of the sample. What the time point label conveys for this sample: about 28 days (+/-7) after the second vaccine dose. Sequencing was performed on peripheral blood, taken 28 days after the second AZD1222 dose. The receptors originated from an adult who received the AZD1222 COVID-19 vaccine.

The chain combines TRBV7-2 with TRBJ2-7; D is possibly TRBD2 (6 bases). Germline CDR1 SGHTA, CDR2 FQGNSA. Trimming cost V 6 bases and J 5 bases, with 23 bases left between them. The CDR3 covers 16 residues. In DNA form, the CDR3 reads TGTGCCAGCAGTCCATCATTCTCCGGGAGTAATAACGAGCAGTACTTC. This codes for CASSPSFSGSNNEQYF.

The chain employs TRBV2 and TRBJ2-3, with D unresolved. With 6 bases removed from V and 2 bases from J, the gap between germline ends came to 12 bases. The CDR3 runs 14 residues. In germline, CDR1 is SNHLY, CDR2 FYNNEI. This chain's CDR3 is CASRRVAITDTQYF. DNA for the CDR3: TGTGCCAGCAGACGGGTAGCAATCACAGATACGCAGTATTTT.

The chain links TRBV19 to TRBJ2-3; 11 bases map to TRBD2. With 0 bases clipped from V and 8 bases from J, the junction kept 4 bases outside the gene matches. Germline loops: CDR1 LNHDA, CDR2 SQIVND (reference sequence). This CDR3 is 15 amino acids long. In DNA, the CDR3 is TGTGCCAGTAGTATAGATGGGACTAGCGGTTCTACGCAGTATTTT. Its protein product is CASSIDGTSGSTQYF.

CDR3 in amino acids: CASSGVGDGGADTQYF. CDR3 DNA sequence: TGTGCCAGCAGCGGAGTGGGGGACGGGGGGGCAGATACGCAGTATTTT. This chain uses TRBV9 with TRBJ2-3, with TRBD2 matching 8 bases. Germline lookup yields CDR1 SGDLS and CDR2 YYNGEE. V shed 3 bases and J 4 bases; nucleotides not matched to a gene: 10. The CDR3 covers 16 residues.

The chain combines TRBV5-1 with TRBJ1-3; D is perhaps TRBD1 (6 bases). V was shortened by 4 bases and J by 4 bases, with 12 bases between the two germline ends. Germline V gene sequence: CDR1 SGHRS, CDR2 YFSETQ. The CDR3 length is 14 residues. In nucleotides, the CDR3 is TGCGCCAGCAGCCAAACAGGGTCCGGAAACACCATATATTTT. This gives the protein CASSQTGSGNTIYF. Based on the CDR3 plus reference TRBV5-1 and TRBJ1-3, the full variable domain is KAGVTQTPRYLIKTRGQQVTLSCSPISGHRSVSWYQQTPGQGLQFLFEYFSETQRNKGNFPGRFSGRQFSNSRSEMNVSTLELGDSALYLCASSQTGSGNTIYFGEGSWLTVV.

The V gene is TRBV5-1, the J gene TRBJ2-7; D remains ambiguous. The CDR3 is 12 residues long. Between the trimmed V and J ends, which lost 4 bases and 0 bases, there was a span of 5 bases. CDR1 is SGHRS and CDR2 is YFSETQ in the germline V gene. CDR3 residues: CASSLPSYEQYF. DNA of the CDR3: TGCGCCAGCAGCCTCCCCTCCTACGAGCAGTACTTC.

This chain links TRBV7-3 with TRBJ1-1; D is unclear. Trimming stripped 4 bases from V and 0 bases from J, with 6 bases between. Germline values: CDR1 SGHTA, CDR2 FQGTGA. CDR3 size: 13 residues. The CDR3 is CASSSTVNTEAFF. CDR3 sequence (DNA): TGTGCCAGCAGCTCCACAGTGAACACTGAAGCTTTCTTT.

CDR3 bases: TGTGCCAGCAGCTCCTATAGGACTAGCGTCTACAATGAGCAGTTCTTC. Translated, it gives CASSSYRTSVYNEQFF. This chain uses TRBV7-3 with TRBJ2-1; 9 bases are a match to TRBD2. The CDR3 extends over 16 amino acids. V trimming: 4 bases; J trimming: 3 bases; junction bases outside the gene matches: 7. Germline loops: CDR1 SGHTA, CDR2 FQGTGA.

This sequence joins TRBV5-4 and TRBJ2-7; 10 nucleotides align to TRBD2. The CDR3 loop spans 14 amino acids. Germline V lookup: CDR1 SGHNT, CDR2 YYREEE (reference sequence). V was pared by 2 bases and J by 4 bases, with 3 bases of the junction left unmatched. Here the CDR3 reads CASSFSSGGYEQYF. The CDR3, as DNA: TGTGCCAGCAGCTTCTCTAGCGGGGGTTACGAGCAGTACTTC.

This chain uses TRBV2 with TRBJ2-1; TRBD2 aligns across 7 bases. Germline CDR1 and CDR2: SNHLY and FYNNEI. Unmatched junction bases numbered 16, after V lost 2 bases and J lost 0 bases. The CDR3 is made up of 20 amino acids. The CDR3 loop reads CASSEPASGNPSSSYNEQFF. CDR3 DNA: TGTGCCAGCAGTGAACCAGCTAGCGGAAACCCTTCAAGCTCCTACAATGAGCAGTTCTTC.

The chain has TRBV28 and TRBJ2-7; perhaps TRBD2 as D (6 bases). The CDR3 loop spans 14 amino acids. V gave up 1 base and J gave up 6 bases, with 13 bases separating them. Germline CDR1 MDHEN, CDR2 SYDVKM. The DNA for the CDR3 is TGTGCCAGCAGTTTATCCGGGACTCCCGGCGAGCAGTACTTC. Amino acids: CASSLSGTPGEQYF.

The chain carries TRBV19 and TRBJ2-3; 7 bases map to TRBD1. Trimming at V came to 4 bases and at J to 5 bases, leaving 3 bases not matched to a gene. The CDR3 has 13 residues. The germline V gene encodes CDR1 LNHDA and CDR2 SQIVND (reference sequence). In nucleotides, the CDR3 is TGTGCCAGTAGTAGCTCAGGGGGAGATACGCAGTATTTT. It encodes CASSSSGGDTQYF. The variable domain in full, with the rest retrieved from reference TRBV19 and TRBJ2-3, is DGGITQSPKYLFRKEGQNVTLSCEQNLNHDAMYWYRQDPGQGLRLIYYSQIVNDFQKGDIAEGYSVSREKKESFPLTVTSAQKNPTAFYLCASSSSGGDTQYFGPGTRLTVL.

The rearrangement joins TRBV30 to TRBJ1-2; TRBD1 agrees at 10 bases. Germline CDR1 is GTSNPN and CDR2 is SVGIG (reference sequence). Germline trimming cut 3 bases from V and 3 bases from J; bases unmatched to any gene: 7. The CDR3 length is 15 residues. For the CDR3, the DNA is TGTGCCTGGAGCATGGGACAGGGGCTAGACTATGGCTACACCTTC. Protein sequence: CAWSMGQGLDYGYTF.

V and J are TRBV10-3 and TRBJ2-2, with 7 positions matching TRBD1. This CDR3 contains 15 residues. CDR1 and CDR2 (germline): ENHRY, SYGVKD. Losses at the gene ends were 10 bases for V and 0 bases for J; bases not matched to a gene: 8. CDR3 sequence (DNA): TGTGCCACCAGACGGGACAGTACGAACACCGGGGAGCTGTTTTTT. Translated, it gives CATRRDSTNTGELFF.

Written as DNA, the CDR3 is TGTGCCAGTAGTATTACGGCCGAAAACTATGGCTACACCTTC. It is translated as CASSITAENYGYTF. The J gene is TRBJ1-2, the V gene TRBV19; D ambiguous. Trimming removed 3 bases at V and 2 bases at J, with 10 bases between. The CDR3 runs 14 residues. Per the germline V gene, CDR1 is LNHDA and CDR2 is SQIVND (reference sequence).

This chain links TRBV5-1 with TRBJ2-3, with D perhaps matching TRBD1 (6 bases). This CDR3 has 16 residues. CDR1 and CDR2 from the germline V gene are SGHRS and YFSETQ. Trimming removed 0 bases from V and 6 bases from J, with 17 bases in between. The CDR3 spells CASSLVGQPDRDTQYF. Here the CDR3 DNA reads TGCGCCAGCAGCTTGGTGGGGCAGCCCGACAGGGATACGCAGTATTTT. Based on the CDR3 plus reference TRBV5-1 and TRBJ2-3, the full variable domain is KAGVTQTPRYLIKTRGQQVTLSCSPISGHRSVSWYQQTPGQGLQFLFEYFSETQRNKGNFPGRFSGRQFSNSRSEMNVSTLELGDSALYLCASSLVGQPDRDTQYFGPGTRLTVL.